This TCR beta chain was obtained from a study of T cell responses to AZD1222 COVID-19 vaccine. The study, taken as a whole, reports: Researchers report vaccine-associated CD4 TCRs spanning spike, with dominance at 160-218 and 743-854. Mostly white British, mostly female donors; authors suggested clonal diversity may be underestimated.

Assay used: immunoSEQ multiplex PCR; TCRdb lists only in-frame clones, some missing. In the table there are around 270,000 clones, approximately 94% of which are singletons. A word on this clone: The antigen remains undetermined.

CDR1 is SGHVS and CDR2 is FQNEAQ in the germline V gene. The V and J ends lost 5 bases and 6 bases, in that order; junction bases with no gene match: 5. The CDR3 extends over 15 amino acids. The source was peripheral blood, collected 28 days after the second AZD1222 dose. The rearrangement links TRBV7-8 to TRBJ2-2; TRBD1 agrees at 11 bases. The clonotype comes from an adult who received the AZD1222 COVID-19 vaccine. This chain's CDR3 is CASSPSDRGPGELFF. CDR3 sequence (DNA): TGTGCCAGCAGCCCATCGGACAGGGGGCCCGGGGAGCTGTTTTTT.